This TCR beta chain was identified during a study of blood T cell repertoires in COVID-19. Whole-study context: Spain, Italy and the United States supplied samples that represented acute and convalescent COVID-19.

Clones were sequenced by immunoSEQ multiplex PCR, and TCRdb holds only the in-frame ones, with some missing. The repertoire includes 140,000 or so clones, over 80% of them detected once, and 8% to 13% sits in the top ten. The CDR3 covers 17 residues. The germline V gene has CDR1 SGHTA and CDR2 FQGNSA. V trimming: 5 bases; J trimming: 2 bases; junction bases outside the gene matches: 10. This receptor was obtained from an elderly woman with acute or convalescent COVID-19. The chain combines TRBV7-2 with TRBJ2-1; TRBD2 matches 9 bases. Sequencing input: peripheral blood. CDR3: CASSPSGRGGAYNEQFF. In DNA, the CDR3 is TGTGCCAGCAGCCCTTCCGGGCGCGGGGGGGCCTACAATGAGCAGTTCTTC.